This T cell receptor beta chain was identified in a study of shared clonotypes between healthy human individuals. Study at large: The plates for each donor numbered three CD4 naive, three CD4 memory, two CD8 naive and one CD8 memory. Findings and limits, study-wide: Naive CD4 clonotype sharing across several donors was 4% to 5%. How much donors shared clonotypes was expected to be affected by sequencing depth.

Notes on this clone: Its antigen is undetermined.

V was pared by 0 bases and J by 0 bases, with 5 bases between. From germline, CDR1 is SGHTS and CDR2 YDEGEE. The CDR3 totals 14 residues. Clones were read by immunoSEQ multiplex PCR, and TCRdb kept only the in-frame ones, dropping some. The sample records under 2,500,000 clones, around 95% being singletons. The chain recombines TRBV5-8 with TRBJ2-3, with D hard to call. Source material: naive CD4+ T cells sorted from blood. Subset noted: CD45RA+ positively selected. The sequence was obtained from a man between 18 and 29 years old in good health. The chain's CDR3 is CASSLEPSTDTQYF. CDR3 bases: TGTGCCAGCAGCTTGGAGCCTAGCACAGATACGCAGTATTTT.